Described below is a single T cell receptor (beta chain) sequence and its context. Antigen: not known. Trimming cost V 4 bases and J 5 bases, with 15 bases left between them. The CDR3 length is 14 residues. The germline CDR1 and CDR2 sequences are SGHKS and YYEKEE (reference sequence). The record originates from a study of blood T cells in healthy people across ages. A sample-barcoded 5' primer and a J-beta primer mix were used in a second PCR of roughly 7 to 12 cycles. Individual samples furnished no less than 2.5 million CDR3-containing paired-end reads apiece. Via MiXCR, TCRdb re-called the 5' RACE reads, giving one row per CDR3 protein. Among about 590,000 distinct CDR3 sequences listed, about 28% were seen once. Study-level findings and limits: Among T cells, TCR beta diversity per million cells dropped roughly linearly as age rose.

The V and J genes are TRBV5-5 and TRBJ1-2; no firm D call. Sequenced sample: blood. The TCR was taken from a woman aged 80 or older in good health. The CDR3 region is CASSQLGSGYGYTF. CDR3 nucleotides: TGTGCCAGCAGCCAGCTAGGGTCGGGGTATGGCTACACCTTC.